This note documents a single T cell receptor beta chain sequence. Treatment defined: preoperative locoregional IRX-2 cytokine immunotherapy. Preoperative locoregional IRX-2 cytokine immunotherapy was tested in the phase Ib source study. The data derive from a study of preoperative IRX-2 immunotherapy in early breast cancer. Sequencing used immunoSEQ multiplex PCR; TCRdb keeps in-frame clones, though not all of them. The sample carries 55,000 to 70,000 clones, less than 95% recorded once. Germline lookup yields CDR1 LGHNT and CDR2 FRNRAP. The V segment lost 0 bases and the J segment 3 bases; nucleotides outside the gene matches: 8. The CDR3 runs 17 residues.

The specimen was obtained from a patient treated with IRX-2 immunotherapy. The chain joins TRBV12-5 to TRBJ1-3; 7 bases are shared with TRBD1. The origin of this receptor is a human donor with breast cancer. The CDR3, as DNA: TGTGCTAGTGGTTTGGTACGGACAGGCCTAAGTGGAAACACCATATATTTT. Its translation is CASGLVRTGLSGNTIYF.